Given below is one TCR beta chain in context. Its cognate antigen has yet to be identified. One base away there is no much larger clone; base qualities are not given. Deletion took 1 base off V and 6 bases off J, with a span of 13 bases between the germline ends. There are 15 amino acids in the CDR3, from cysteine to phenylalanine inclusive. CDR3 DNA is the only sequence kept; it has 45 bases, read in frame from the first base. From a lookup of the germline V gene, CDR1 and CDR2 are SGHTA and FQGNSA. The sample's treatment or condition label is to be understood as: live attenuated yellow fever vaccine strain. At each blood-draw timepoint, two biological replicates of bulk PBMCs were obtained. PBMCs were isolated from peripheral blood using a standard Ficoll-Paque protocol. TriZol was used to extract RNA from bulk PBMCs, CD4 and CD8 fractions, and dextramer-positive and dextramer-negative fractions.

The data were obtained in a study of T cells after yellow fever vaccination (dated by TCRdb to between 2018 and 2020). Regarding the complete study: The SMART-Seq v4 Ultra Low Input RNA kit was used to prepare libraries from fractions with low cell numbers. Bulk TCR alpha and beta repertoires were sequenced longitudinally to track T-cell clones before and after primary and booster YFV17D yellow fever vaccination. Two healthy male donors, one aged 18 to 30 and one aged 30 to 40 years, were included in the cohort. Blood was collected at multiple timepoints before and after primary and secondary immunization, and bulk PBMC replicates and cell subsets were isolated.

What the research found in general, with its limitations: Because the study included only a couple of donors, the extent to which the findings can be generalized is limited. FACS-sorted repertoires could contain abundant contaminating clonotypes from the bulk population, so computational filtering was required. Most clones expanded after primary vaccination were re-detected after the booster (96% of CD4 and more than 70% of CD8), suggesting broad memory maintenance. The secondary T-cell response was found to be weaker but faster than the primary response, with a peak reached on day 5 rather than on day 15. A small fraction of clonotypes showed up in both the CD4 and CD8 compartments, probably as a result of convergent recombination.

TCR cDNA was made using 5'RACE template switching, a step that added a universal primer site and unique molecular identifiers. Priming of cDNA synthesis was performed from both the TCR alpha and TCR beta constant segments. Library amplification used two PCR steps, and the second PCR step added sample barcodes and sequencing adapters. Sequencing of libraries was performed on Illumina HiSeq 2500 (2x100 bp) or NovaSeq (2x150 bp). The study's processing was this. Demultiplexing of reads and collapsing into UMI consensus sequences were performed with MIGEC, and V(D)J alignment was carried out with MiXCR. Vaccine-responding clonotypes were defined with edgeR using replicate PBMC samples, requiring FDR below 0.01 and a log2 fold change above 5 up to day 15. CD4 or CD8 identity was assigned to each bulk clonotype according to whether the clonotype was present at higher abundance in the sequenced CD4 repertoire or the sequenced CD8 repertoire. TCRdb reran the public reads through fastp at Q25 and MiXCR, keeping productive beta chains. CDR3 protein sequences are deduplicated, and each keeps its most common genes and DNA. These V and J calls originate from TCRdb's pipeline instead of the authors' own analysis. The sample yields around 590,000 distinct CDR3 sequences; roughly an eighth were counted once. About 15% of the sample is in the top ten clones.

The chain is encoded by TRBV7-2 joined to TRBJ1-5; the D gene is perhaps TRBD1, on 6 matching bases. The clonotype was recovered from a young man who received the YFV17D yellow fever vaccine. The starting material was PBMCs, obtained on the day of the yellow fever booster vaccination. The CDR3 loop reads CASSLEAGAVQPQHF. DNA sequence: TGTGCCAGCAGCTTAGAAGCGGGGGCGGTTCAGCCCCAGCATTTT.